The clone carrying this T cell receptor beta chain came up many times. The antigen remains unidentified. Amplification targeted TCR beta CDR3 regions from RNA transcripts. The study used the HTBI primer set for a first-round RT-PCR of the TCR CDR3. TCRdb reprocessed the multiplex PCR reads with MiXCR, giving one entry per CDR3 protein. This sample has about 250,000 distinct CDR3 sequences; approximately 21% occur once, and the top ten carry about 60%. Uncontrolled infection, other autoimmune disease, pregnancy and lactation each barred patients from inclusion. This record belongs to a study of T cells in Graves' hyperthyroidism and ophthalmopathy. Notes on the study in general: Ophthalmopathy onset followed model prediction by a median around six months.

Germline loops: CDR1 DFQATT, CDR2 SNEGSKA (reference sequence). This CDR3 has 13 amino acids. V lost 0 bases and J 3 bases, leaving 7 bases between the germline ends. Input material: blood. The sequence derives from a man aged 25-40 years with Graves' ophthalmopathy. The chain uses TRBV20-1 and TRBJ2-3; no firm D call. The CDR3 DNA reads TGCAGTGCTAGAGACTATCTGACAGATACGCAGTATTTT. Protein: CSARDYLTDTQYF.